These T cell receptor beta chains were read from a single sample in a study of long-term antiretroviral therapy in people with HIV. The protocol was immunoSEQ multiplex PCR, while the TCRdb copy is restricted to in-frame clones and leaves out a portion. The sample lists tens of thousands of clones, around 86% seen once, with less than 25% in the top ten. Sequencing was performed on unsorted PBMCs, taken 0.4 years after starting antiretroviral therapy. The receptors here all came from a man aged 50 or older with HIV. Both conserved end residues are part of each CDR3. Each record gives: CDR3 DNA, CDR3 protein, clone size, CDR3 length, V gene, J gene, D gene. A D gene is named only where the DNA matches it firmly. Expanded clones are given a class, and other clones once, few, many or no size at all.

CDR3nt: TGCAGCGCACGGGACAGCTCGAACACTGAAGCTTTCTTT
CDR3aa: CSARDSSNTEAFF
abundance: few
len: 13
v_gene: TRBV29-1
j_gene: TRBJ1-1
d_gene: TRBD1

CDR3nt: TGTGCCAGCAGTACGACAGGGGGCGCCCGGCGGCCCCAGCATTTT
CDR3aa: CASSTTGGARRPQHF
abundance: .
len: 15
v_gene: TRBV7-2
j_gene: TRBJ1-5
d_gene: TRBD1

CDR3nt: TGTGCCAGCAGTTTAGGCAGGAGCTCCTACGAGCAGTACTTC
CDR3aa: CASSLGRSSYEQYF
abundance: .
len: 14
v_gene: TRBV28
j_gene: TRBJ2-7
d_gene: .

CDR3nt: TGCGCCAGCAGCCAACTACCTGCGAGCGTGTTGGATAATTCACCCCTCCACTTT
CDR3aa: CASSQLPASVLDNSPLHF
abundance: .
len: 18
v_gene: TRBV4-1
j_gene: TRBJ1-6
d_gene: .

CDR3nt: TGTGCCAGCAGCCTCCAGGGAGGGGTCTACGAGCAGTACTTC
CDR3aa: CASSLQGGVYEQYF
abundance: .
len: 14
v_gene: TRBV11-2
j_gene: TRBJ2-7
d_gene: TRBD2

CDR3nt: TGTGCCTGGAGGCGAGGGGGGACTCTCACCCCCTACGAGCAGTACTTC
CDR3aa: CAWRRGGTLTPYEQYF
abundance: .
len: 16
v_gene: TRBV30
j_gene: TRBJ2-7
d_gene: .

CDR3nt: TGTGCCAGCAGCTTAGCAGCGGGGAGCACAGATACGCAGTATTTT
CDR3aa: CASSLAAGSTDTQYF
abundance: .
len: 15
v_gene: TRBV7-3
j_gene: TRBJ2-3
d_gene: TRBD2

CDR3nt: TGTGCCAGCAGCTTAGCGTCAGGGGCGACGAACGGCTACACCTTC
CDR3aa: CASSLASGATNGYTF
abundance: .
len: 15
v_gene: TRBV7-2
j_gene: TRBJ1-2
d_gene: .

CDR3nt: TGCAGTGGGACTAGCAGAGGGGAGCTGTTTTTT
CDR3aa: CSGTSRGELFF
abundance: .
len: 11
v_gene: TRBV20-1
j_gene: TRBJ2-2
d_gene: TRBD2

CDR3nt: TGCGCCAGCAGCTTGAGGGTTGGGGAGACCCAGTACTTC
CDR3aa: CASSLRVGETQYF
abundance: few
len: 13
v_gene: TRBV5-1
j_gene: TRBJ2-5
d_gene: .

CDR3nt: TGTGCCAGCAGTAACCGGGCCTTGAGAGCCCAGCATTTT
CDR3aa: CASSNRALRAQHF
abundance: .
len: 13
v_gene: TRBV28
j_gene: TRBJ1-5
d_gene: .